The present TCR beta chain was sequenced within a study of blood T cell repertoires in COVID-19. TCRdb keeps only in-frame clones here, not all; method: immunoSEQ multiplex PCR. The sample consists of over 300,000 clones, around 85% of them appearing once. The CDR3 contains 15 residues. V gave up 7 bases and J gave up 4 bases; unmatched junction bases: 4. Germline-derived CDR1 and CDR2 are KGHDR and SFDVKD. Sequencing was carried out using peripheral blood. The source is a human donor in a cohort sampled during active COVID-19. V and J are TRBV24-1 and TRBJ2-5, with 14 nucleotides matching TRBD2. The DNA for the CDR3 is TGTGCCACCAGAGGGACTAGCGGGGGTCCAGAGACCCAGTACTTC. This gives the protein CATRGTSGGPETQYF.